Shown below are 15 T cell receptor beta chains from a single sample sequenced in a study of cytomegalovirus exposure and HLA in healthy donors. With 60 Vbeta and 13 Jbeta primers, the PCR was carried out. Assay used: immunoSEQ multiplex PCR; TCRdb lists only in-frame clones, some missing. The repertoire holds about 180,000 clones, under 85% seen once, with roughly 2.5% in the top ten. The sequenced sample was PBMCs. These receptors were obtained from a human donor in good health.

For the CDR3, the DNA is TGTGCCTGGAGTAACCTGGGACAGGGGGCTGACGAGCAGTACTTC. Its protein product is CAWSNLGQGADEQYF. V is TRBV30 and J is TRBJ2-7; TRBD1 matches at 12 bases. CDR1 is GTSNPN, CDR2 SVGIG, per germline (reference sequence). CDR3 length equals 15 residues. Trimming at V came to 2 bases and at J to 5 bases, leaving 7 bases not matched to a gene.

This clone was seen only once. J is TRBJ1-2 and V is TRBV30, with D uncertain. V lost 4 bases to trimming and J lost 3 bases, with 12 bases between them. Germline loops: CDR1 GTSNPN, CDR2 SVGIG (reference sequence). This CDR3 comprises 13 residues. DNA for the CDR3: TGTGCCTGGACCCCGACTTCAGACTATGGCTACACCTTC. It encodes CAWTPTSDYGYTF. Complete variable domain (other parts from reference TRBV30 and TRBJ1-2): SQTIHQWPATLVQPVGSPLSLECTVEGTSNPNLYWYRQAAGRGLQLLFYSVGIGQISSEVPQNLSASRPQDRQFILSSKKLLLSDSGFYLCAWTPTSDYGYTFGSGTRLTVV.

The V gene is TRBV9, the J gene TRBJ1-6; TRBD1 matches 9 bases. CDR1 and CDR2 from the germline V gene are SGDLS and YYNGEE. J was trimmed by 4 bases and V by 3 bases; bases with no gene match: 5. There are 16 residues in the CDR3. The CDR3 region has the DNA TGTGCCAGCAGCGGAACCGGGACAGGGTATAATTCACCCCTCCACTTT. This sequence encodes CASSGTGTGYNSPLHF.

The chain carries TRBV29-1 and TRBJ2-5; possibly TRBD1 for D (5 bases). The CDR3 has 13 residues. In germline, CDR1 is SQVTM, CDR2 ANQGSEA. Trimming removed 2 bases at V and 4 bases at J, with 11 bases between. The CDR3 DNA reads TGCAGCGTTGAACAGGGTCCGGGAGAGACCCAGTACTTC. It encodes CSVEQGPGETQYF.

This clone was counted a few times. V and J are TRBV5-1 and TRBJ2-7; weak D call: TRBD1 (6 bases). V lost 2 bases, J lost 3 bases, and 12 bases lay in between. The CDR3 length is 14 residues. The germline V gene has CDR1 SGHRS and CDR2 YFSETQ. The CDR3 loop is CASSLSGQSYEQYF. The CDR3, as DNA: TGCGCCAGCAGCTTATCCGGACAGAGCTACGAGCAGTACTTC. Full variable domain (outside the CDR3, taken from reference TRBV5-1 and TRBJ2-7): KAGVTQTPRYLIKTRGQQVTLSCSPISGHRSVSWYQQTPGQGLQFLFEYFSETQRNKGNFPGRFSGRQFSNSRSEMNVSTLELGDSALYLCASSLSGQSYEQYFGPGTRLTVT.

The CDR3 loop is CASSPRREKANYGYTF. The CDR3 bases are TGTGCCAGCAGCCCCCGGAGGGAGAAAGCTAACTATGGCTACACCTTC. The rearrangement joins TRBV7-9 to TRBJ1-2; D is ambiguous. The CDR3 extends over 16 amino acids. CDR1 SEHNR and CDR2 FQNEAQ come from the germline V gene (reference sequence). V dropped 5 bases and J dropped 0 bases, with 16 bases sitting between them.

This chain joins TRBV5-1 and TRBJ2-1; D is uncertain. Germline values: CDR1 SGHRS, CDR2 YFSETQ. The V end was cut by 0 bases, the J end by 5 bases, with 9 bases between. This CDR3 is built from 14 residues. The CDR3 here is CASSLELADNEQFF. As DNA, the CDR3 is TGCGCCAGCAGCTTGGAATTGGCCGACAATGAGCAGTTCTTC. Drawing the rest from reference TRBV5-1 and TRBJ2-1, the complete variable domain is KAGVTQTPRYLIKTRGQQVTLSCSPISGHRSVSWYQQTPGQGLQFLFEYFSETQRNKGNFPGRFSGRQFSNSRSEMNVSTLELGDSALYLCASSLELADNEQFFGPGTRLTVL.

The V and J genes are TRBV6-5 and TRBJ1-5; TRBD1 is a possible D gene (5 bases). Germline CDR1 is MNHEY and CDR2 is SVGAGI. The CDR3 has 12 residues. With 5 bases removed from V and 14 bases from J, the gap between germline ends came to 16 bases. The CDR3 is CASSEALTEKHF. CDR3 DNA sequence: TGTGCCAGCAGTGAAGCGCTGACAGAAAAGCATTTT.

This chain joins TRBV11-2 and TRBJ2-1; 9 bases are a match to TRBD2. The V gene's germline CDR1 is SGHAT and CDR2 FQNNGV. The CDR3 totals 15 residues. Losses at the gene ends were 1 base for V and 9 bases for J; bases not matched to a gene: 7. The CDR3 bases are TGTGCCAGCAGCTTAGTGGCGGGGGGGCCCAGTGAGCAGTTCTTC. Amino acid sequence: CASSLVAGGPSEQFF.

This clone was counted a single time. The V call is TRBV6-6, the J call TRBJ2-3, with TRBD2 identical over 8 bases. With V trimmed by 0 bases and J by 4 bases, 6 bases remained unmatched. Germline lookup yields CDR1 MNHNY and CDR2 SVGAGI (reference sequence). CDR3 length: 16 residues. The CDR3 DNA reads TGTGCCAGCAGTTACTCCGGCGGGGGGACCGCAGATACGCAGTATTTT. Encoded protein: CASSYSGGGTADTQYF.

The rearrangement uses TRBV5-1 and TRBJ2-7; 8 positions agree with TRBD1. CDR1 is SGHRS, CDR2 YFSETQ, per germline. The CDR3 length is 13 residues. The junction had 4 bases not matched to a gene; V was cut back by 4 bases and J by 4 bases. CDR3 amino acids: CASSDRGIYEQYF. CDR3 DNA: TGCGCCAGCAGCGACAGGGGAATTTACGAGCAGTACTTC.

The chain recombines TRBV5-5 with TRBJ1-2; D not certain. Germline V gene lookup returns CDR1 SGHKS and CDR2 YYEKEE (reference sequence). V dropped 0 bases and J dropped 13 bases, with 16 bases sitting between them. This CDR3 is 13 amino acids long. CDR3 loop: CASSLELSLPPTF. The CDR3 bases are TGTGCCAGCAGCTTGGAGTTGAGTCTCCCCCCCACCTTC. The full variable domain, rest sourced from reference TRBV5-5 and TRBJ1-2, is DAGVTQSPTHLIKTRGQQVTLRCSPISGHKSVSWYQQVLGQGPQFIFQYYEKEERGRGNFPDRFSARQFPNYSSELNVNALLLGDSALYLCASSLELSLPPTFGSGTRLTVV.

The chain is built from TRBV4-1 and TRBJ2-5; 8 bases map to TRBD2. V gave up 4 bases and J gave up 1 base; unmatched junction bases: 2. Germline CDR1 and CDR2: MGHRA and YSYEKL. The CDR3 consists of 14 residues. The CDR3 protein is CASSLGLAQETQYF. In DNA form, the CDR3 reads TGCGCCAGCAGCCTAGGACTAGCCCAAGAGACCCAGTACTTC.

The chain couples TRBV5-6 to TRBJ1-3; TRBD1 might be the D (6 bases). Germline CDR1 SGHDT, CDR2 YYEEEE. V lost 2 bases, J lost 1 base, and 7 bases lay in between. The CDR3 is 14 amino acids. Written as DNA, the CDR3 is TGTGCCAGCAGCTTCGGGACATCTGGAAACACCATATATTTT. Protein: CASSFGTSGNTIYF.

The chain has TRBV7-3 and TRBJ1-1; D possibly corresponds to TRBD1 (6 bases). The V gene's germline CDR1 is SGHTA and CDR2 FQGTGA. This CDR3 spans 15 amino acids. Trimming removed 1 base at V and 3 bases at J, with 12 bases between. CDR3 protein: CASSLKRGMDTEAFF. The DNA of the CDR3 is TGTGCCAGCAGCTTAAAGAGGGGGATGGACACTGAAGCTTTCTTT.